Sequencing of this T cell receptor (beta chain) was carried out in a study of blood T cell repertoires in COVID-19 (dated by TCRdb to the early 2020s). As for the study more broadly: Samples from collaborators originated in the United States, Italy and Spain and spanned both the acute and convalescent phases of COVID-19. The prospective study material was composed of cDNA or gDNA derived from T cells, B-cell-depleted T cells, or PBMCs. Subjects who had been exposed to COVID-19, were actively infected with it, or had recovered from it provided the deeply sampled blood TCRbeta repertoires that made up the dataset. A freely available public database, intended as a resource for researchers studying the immune response to SARS-CoV-2, is where the repertoires were released. Samples came from the ongoing ImmuneRACE study (first 160 participants) plus 1,254 subjects from 6 global collaborators. The sample metadata nearly always contained a de-identified subject ID, COVID-19 status, age in years and sex. Where available, HLA class I and class II types were taken from metadata supplied by the sample provider and were not determined by assay-based typing.

Each collaborating institution followed its own protocols to collect whole blood in K2EDTA tubes. For TCRbeta analysis, collaborators shipped samples in one of three forms: frozen whole blood, isolated PBMCs, or DNA extracted from either of those sample types. On the study overall, not on this receptor specifically: The quantity of clinical and demographic metadata differed by source and by participant and was supplied without curation.

The CDR3 starts with the cysteine, ends with the phenylalanine, and has 13 residues. CDR3 DNA only is kept here, 39 bases in frame from base 1. CDR1 and CDR2 were assigned from the germline V gene as SGDLS and YYNGEE. The germline ends are 14 bases apart after V is trimmed by 7 bases and J by 6 bases. This clone occurred once. What this receptor recognizes is not known. The input lacks base qualities; no much larger clone sits a single base away. TCRbeta CDR3 regions were amplified from genomic DNA using the immunoSEQ Assay, a bias-controlled multiplex PCR. Per the original workflow: The number of nucleated cells in each sample was estimated from the amplification of reference gene primers within the assay. To quantify the absolute abundance of each unique TCRbeta CDR3 rearrangement, sequence reads were collapsed and filtered. For each sample, productive Simpson clonality was calculated as the square root of Simpson's diversity index across productive rearrangements. Held by TCRdb, this immuneACCESS table contains in-frame sequences only and omits some clones. Under half of the omission traces to an unresolved V gene where checked; the cause of the rest is unknown. V, J and clone size are those of that table, while D and trimming were read from the DNA. The sample includes some 59,000 clones, with roughly 80% observed a single time. Clones ranked in the top ten supply about a fifth of the sample.

Recombination joined TRBV9 with TRBJ1-5, with no confident D gene call. This sequence was found in a man at least 80 years old with active or convalescent COVID-19. The sample consisted of peripheral blood. The sequenced DNA: TGTGCCAGCGGGGAGAGCTATGGTCAGCCCCAGCATTTT. This yields the protein CASGESYGQPQHF.